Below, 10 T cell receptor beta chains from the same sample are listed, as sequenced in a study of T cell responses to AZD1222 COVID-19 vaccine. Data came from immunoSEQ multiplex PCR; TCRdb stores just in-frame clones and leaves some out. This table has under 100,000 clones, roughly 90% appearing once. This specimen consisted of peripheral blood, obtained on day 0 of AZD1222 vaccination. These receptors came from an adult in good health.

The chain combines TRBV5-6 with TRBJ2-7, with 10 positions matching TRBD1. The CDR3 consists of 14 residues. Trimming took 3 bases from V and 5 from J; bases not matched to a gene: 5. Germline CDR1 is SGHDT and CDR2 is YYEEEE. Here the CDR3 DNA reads TGTGCCAGCAGCTGGGACAGGGGCTACGACGAGCAGTACTTC. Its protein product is CASSWDRGYDEQYF. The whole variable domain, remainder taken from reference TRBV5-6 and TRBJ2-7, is DAGVTQSPTHLIKTRGQQVTLRCSPKSGHDTVSWYQQALGQGPQFIFQYYEEEERQRGNFPDRFSGHQFPNYSSELNVNALLLGDSALYLCASSWDRGYDEQYFGPGTRLTVT.

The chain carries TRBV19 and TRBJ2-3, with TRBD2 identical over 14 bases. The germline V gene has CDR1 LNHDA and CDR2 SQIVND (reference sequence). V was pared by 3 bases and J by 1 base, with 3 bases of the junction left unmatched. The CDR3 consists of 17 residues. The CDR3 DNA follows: TGTGCCAGTAGTATCTCGGGACTAGCGGGGGGCACAGATACGCAGTATTTT. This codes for CASSISGLAGGTDTQYF. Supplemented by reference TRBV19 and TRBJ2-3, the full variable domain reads DGGITQSPKYLFRKEGQNVTLSCEQNLNHDAMYWYRQDPGQGLRLIYYSQIVNDFQKGDIAEGYSVSREKKESFPLTVTSAQKNPTAFYLCASSISGLAGGTDTQYFGPGTRLTVL.

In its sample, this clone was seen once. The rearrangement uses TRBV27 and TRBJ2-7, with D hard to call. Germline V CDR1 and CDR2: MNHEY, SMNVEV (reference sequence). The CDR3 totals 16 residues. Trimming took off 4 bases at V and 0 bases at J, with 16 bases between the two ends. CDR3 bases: TGTGCCAGCAGTTCCGTCTGGGCGGAGCGCTCCTACGAGCAGTACTTC. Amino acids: CASSSVWAERSYEQYF.

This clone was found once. The CDR3 region is CASSESGGPYTDTQYF. CDR3 nucleotides: TGTGCCAGCAGTGAATCTGGGGGGCCCTACACAGATACGCAGTATTTT. The chain carries TRBV25-1 and TRBJ2-3; the D call may be TRBD1 or TRBD2 (6 bases each). V dropped 1 base and J dropped 2 bases, with 13 bases sitting between them. Per the germline V gene, CDR1 is MGHDK and CDR2 is SYGVNS. CDR3 size: 16 residues.

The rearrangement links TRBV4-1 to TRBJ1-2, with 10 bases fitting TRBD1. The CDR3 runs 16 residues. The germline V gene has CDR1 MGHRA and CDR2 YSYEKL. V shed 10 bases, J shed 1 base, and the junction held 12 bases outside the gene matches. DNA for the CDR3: TGCGCCATCGTTCGACAGGGGGCGGGCAATAACTATGGCTACACCTTC. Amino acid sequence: CAIVRQGAGNNYGYTF.

The CDR3: CASSDLVYTGELFF. For the CDR3, the DNA is TGTGCCAGCAGTGACCTCGTCTACACCGGGGAGCTGTTTTTT. The V and J genes are TRBV2 and TRBJ2-2; unclear D gene. CDR1 is SNHLY and CDR2 is FYNNEI in the germline V gene. V lost 3 bases to trimming and J lost 3 bases, with 8 bases between them. CDR3 length equals 14 residues.

The CDR3 here is CATSITSNQPQHF. CDR3 nucleotides: TGTGCCACCAGCATTACAAGCAATCAGCCCCAGCATTTT. The rearrangement uses TRBV15 and TRBJ1-5; D not certain. This CDR3 is 13 amino acids long. The germline V and J ends were trimmed by 4 bases and 1 base, with 5 bases remaining between them. CDR1 is LNHNV, CDR2 YYDKDF, per germline (reference sequence).

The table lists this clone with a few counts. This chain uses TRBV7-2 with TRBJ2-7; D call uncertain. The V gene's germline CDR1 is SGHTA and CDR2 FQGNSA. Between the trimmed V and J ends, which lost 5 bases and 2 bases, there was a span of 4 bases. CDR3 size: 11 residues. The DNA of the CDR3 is TGTGCCAGCAGCGCCGCCTACGAGCAGTACTTC. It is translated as CASSAAYEQYF.

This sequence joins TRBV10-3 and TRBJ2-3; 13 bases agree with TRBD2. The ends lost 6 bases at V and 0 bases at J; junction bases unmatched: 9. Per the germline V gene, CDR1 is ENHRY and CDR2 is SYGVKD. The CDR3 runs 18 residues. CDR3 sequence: CAIRETTSGGASTDTQYF. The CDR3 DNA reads TGTGCCATCAGGGAGACTACTAGCGGGGGGGCGAGCACAGATACGCAGTATTTT.

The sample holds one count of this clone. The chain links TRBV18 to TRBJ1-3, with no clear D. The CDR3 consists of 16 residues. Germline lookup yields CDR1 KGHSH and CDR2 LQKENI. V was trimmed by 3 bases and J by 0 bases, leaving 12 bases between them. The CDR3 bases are TGTGCCAGCTCACCTGTGACGGTAGGCTCTGGAAACACCATATATTTT. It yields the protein CASSPVTVGSGNTIYF.